The 27 T cell receptor beta chains below come from one sample, sequenced in a study of graft-versus-host responses after intestinal transplantation. These receptors have no known antigen. Sequencing used immunoSEQ multiplex PCR; TCRdb keeps in-frame clones, though not all of them. The sample shows over 90,000 clones, 90% to 95% of them seen only once. Source: unstimulated CD4+ T cells sorted from spleen or lymph node cells, taken before transplant. These receptors all come from a human donor who was the organ donor for an intestinal transplant.

This clone was seen a single time. The rearrangement joins TRBV5-1 to TRBJ2-3; TRBD2 aligns across 14 bases. Germline values: CDR1 SGHRS, CDR2 YFSETQ. V lost 4 bases to trimming and J lost 8 bases; unmatched junction nucleotides: 9. The CDR3 extends over 16 amino acids. CDR3 protein: CASSLRLAGGPGTQYF. The CDR3 DNA follows: TGCGCCAGCAGCCTCCGACTAGCGGGGGGGCCGGGTACGCAGTATTTT.

The V and J genes are TRBV6-5 and TRBJ2-5; D possibly corresponds to TRBD1 (5 bases). V was shortened by 2 bases and J by 5 bases, with 15 bases between the two germline ends. CDR1 is MNHEY and CDR2 is SVGAGI in the germline V gene. The CDR3 length is 15 residues. The CDR3, as DNA: TGTGCCAGCAGTTACCTGGGGCCGACTGTGGAGACCCAGTACTTC. It is translated as CASSYLGPTVETQYF.

The genes are TRBV7-9 and TRBJ2-7; D gene uncertain. V shed 4 bases and J shed 1 base, with 11 bases lying between them. The CDR3 length is 14 residues. Germline-derived CDR1 and CDR2 are SEHNR and FQNEAQ (reference sequence). CDR3 in DNA: TGTGCCAGCAGCTGGGCAGTGCTTTCCTACGAGCAGTACTTC. It specifies CASSWAVLSYEQYF.

The rearrangement links TRBV6-1 to TRBJ1-2, with unresolved D. This CDR3 region has 13 residues. Trimming pared 7 bases from V and 4 bases from J, leaving 13 bases between. Per the germline V gene, CDR1 is MNHNS and CDR2 is SASEGT. Here the CDR3 reads CASKVRLSYGYTF. For the CDR3, the DNA is TGTGCCAGCAAGGTTAGACTGTCCTATGGCTACACCTTC.

The chain combines TRBV28 with TRBJ2-5; the D gene is possibly TRBD1 (6 bases). This CDR3 region has 15 residues. Trimming removed 6 bases from V and 7 bases from J, with 21 bases in between. Per germline, CDR1 MDHEN and CDR2 SYDVKM. In DNA, the CDR3 is TGTGCCAGCAGAGTCGAGGGGGTATCTACTCGGACCCAGTACTTC. Translation: CASRVEGVSTRTQYF.

This clone was found a few times. The rearrangement uses TRBV10-3 and TRBJ2-7, with a possible D match to TRBD2 (6 bases). The CDR3 runs 12 residues. Germline V gene data show CDR1 as ENHRY and CDR2 as SYGVKD. V lost 10 bases, J lost 0 bases, and 10 bases lay in between. CDR3 in DNA: TGTGCCACCAGGGACTTCTCCTACGAGCAGTACTTC. Protein sequence: CATRDFSYEQYF.

This clone was seen a single time. The genes are TRBV2 and TRBJ2-7, with a tentative D call TRBD1 (5 bases). From germline, CDR1 is SNHLY and CDR2 FYNNEI. The CDR3 contains 16 residues. The ends were cut back, 3 bases at V and 1 base at J, with 16 bases in the middle. The CDR3 DNA follows: TGTGCCAGCAGTGAGCTGGCGGACACCGTATCCTACGAGCAGTACTTC. Protein sequence: CASSELADTVSYEQYF.

The chain has TRBV4-2 and TRBJ2-5, with D possibly TRBD1 on 5 matching bases. Trimming cost V 5 bases and J 1 base, with 14 bases left between them. The CDR3 extends over 15 amino acids. Germline V CDR1 and CDR2: LGHNA, YNFKEQ. The DNA for the CDR3 is TGTGCCAGCAGCTCCCCCTTAGGGGTCCAAGAGACCCAGTACTTC. Translating it yields CASSSPLGVQETQYF.

V usage is TRBV7-2 and J usage is TRBJ2-7; D gene ambiguous. Germline CDR1 is SGHTA and CDR2 is FQGNSA. The length of the CDR3 is 13 residues. The germline V and J ends were trimmed by 1 base and 0 bases, with 4 bases remaining between them. DNA for the CDR3: TGTGCCAGCAGCTTAGACTACTCCTACGAGCAGTACTTC. This sequence encodes CASSLDYSYEQYF.

The chain recombines TRBV7-8 with TRBJ1-2; perhaps TRBD1 as D (6 bases). V lost 1 base, J lost 8 bases, and 14 bases lay in between. This CDR3 spans 14 amino acids. Germline V gene data show CDR1 as SGHVS and CDR2 as FQNEAQ. DNA of the CDR3: TGTGCCAGCAGCTTAGGCAGGGGTACTCGGGGCTACACCTTC. Translated, it gives CASSLGRGTRGYTF.

CDR3 loop: CASSSGGYEQYF. CDR3 nucleotide sequence: TGTGCCAGCAGCTCAGGGGGCTACGAGCAGTACTTC. The chain links TRBV5-6 to TRBJ2-7, with 7 bases lining up with TRBD1. The germline V gene has CDR1 SGHDT and CDR2 YYEEEE. The V gene end was trimmed by 3 bases and the J gene end by 3 bases; junction bases not matched to a gene: 0. CDR3 size: 12 residues.

This clone was counted a single time. V is TRBV7-2 and J is TRBJ2-4; D is possibly TRBD2 (5 bases). The V end was cut by 0 bases, the J end by 7 bases, with 13 bases between. The CDR3 spans 15 residues. Per the germline V gene, CDR1 is SGHTA and CDR2 is FQGNSA. As DNA, the CDR3 is TGTGCCAGCAGCTTAGCCCCGGGGTTGGCGAACATTCAGTACTTC. This codes for CASSLAPGLANIQYF.

V and J are TRBV28 and TRBJ1-2, with D perhaps TRBD1 (6 bases). The CDR3 runs to 17 residues. Trimming took off 3 bases at V and 5 bases at J, with 22 bases between the two ends. Germline lookup yields CDR1 MDHEN and CDR2 SYDVKM. The DNA for the CDR3 is TGTGCCAGCAGTTTGTGGGGACAACATCTTCAGGGGTATGGCTACACCTTC. It yields the protein CASSLWGQHLQGYGYTF.

This rearrangement joins TRBV5-1 to TRBJ2-2; TRBD2 agrees at 7 bases. With 4 bases clipped from V and 5 bases from J, the junction kept 14 bases outside the gene matches. The CDR3 runs to 17 residues. Germline V lookup: CDR1 SGHRS, CDR2 YFSETQ. The CDR3 here is CASSPWGRASGTGELFF. In DNA, the CDR3 is TGCGCCAGCAGCCCCTGGGGGAGGGCATCGGGAACCGGGGAGCTGTTTTTT.

CDR3 residues: CASIPGGGRSNEQFF. DNA of the CDR3: TGTGCCAGTATTCCGGGCGGGGGGCGCAGCAATGAGCAGTTCTTC. This chain uses TRBV19 with TRBJ2-1; 8 nucleotides match TRBD2. The CDR3 extends over 15 amino acids. The V gene's germline CDR1 is LNHDA and CDR2 SQIVND (reference sequence). The V segment lost 7 bases and the J segment 6 bases; nucleotides outside the gene matches: 11.

A note on this clone: The germline gene is not matched at one end of the junction; a read error may be the cause. V usage is TRBV2 and J usage is TRBJ1-1, with TRBD1 matching over 8 bases. The CDR3 is 13 residues long. Germline-derived CDR1 and CDR2 are SNHLY and FYNNEI. Here the CDR3 reads CARSGTGNTEAFF. Written as DNA, the CDR3 is TGTGCCAGGAGTGGGACAGGGAACACTGAAGCTTTCTTT.

This clone turned up a few times. The chain recombines TRBV5-1 with TRBJ1-3; 7 bases line up with TRBD1. CDR3 length: 13 residues. Germline V lookup: CDR1 SGHRS, CDR2 YFSETQ. The junction had 0 bases not matched to a gene; V was cut back by 6 bases and J by 0 bases. In DNA, the CDR3 is TGCGCCAGCACAGGGGGCTCTGGAAACACCATATATTTT. Residues: CASTGGSGNTIYF. The variable domain in full, with the rest retrieved from reference TRBV5-1 and TRBJ1-3, is KAGVTQTPRYLIKTRGQQVTLSCSPISGHRSVSWYQQTPGQGLQFLFEYFSETQRNKGNFPGRFSGRQFSNSRSEMNVSTLELGDSALYLCASTGGSGNTIYFGEGSWLTVV.

The J gene is TRBJ2-7, the V gene TRBV19; 11 bases align to TRBD2. Germline values: CDR1 LNHDA, CDR2 SQIVND (reference sequence). The CDR3 length is 16 residues. V lost 5 bases and J lost 0; bases outside the gene matches: 6. The CDR3 region has the DNA TGTGCCAGTAGTGCCTCTAGCGGGGGGAGCTCCTACGAGCAGTACTTC. Protein: CASSASSGGSSYEQYF.

This sequence joins TRBV7-2 and TRBJ2-4; TRBD1 matches at 8 bases. The CDR3 is 16 amino acids. The V segment lost 5 bases and the J segment 6 bases; nucleotides outside the gene matches: 12. Germline loops: CDR1 SGHTA, CDR2 FQGNSA. The CDR3 DNA follows: TGTGCCAGCAGCCCGACTCCGAGACAGGGGAGAAACATTCAGTACTTC. Protein product: CASSPTPRQGRNIQYF.

The V gene is TRBV15, the J gene TRBJ2-1; TRBD1 matches at 9 bases. There are 13 residues in the CDR3. Germline V gene sequence: CDR1 LNHNV, CDR2 YYDKDF (reference sequence). V was pared by 2 bases and J by 12 bases, with 5 bases of the junction left unmatched. CDR3 nucleotides: TGTGCCACCAGCAGACGGACAGGGGATGGGCAGTTCTTC. Its protein is CATSRRTGDGQFF.

The chain recombines TRBV7-2 with TRBJ2-2; no firm D call. The ends were cut back, 1 base at V and 4 bases at J, with 4 bases in the middle. Germline CDR1 and CDR2: SGHTA and FQGNSA. The CDR3 loop spans 13 amino acids. The CDR3 region has the DNA TGTGCCAGCAGCTTAGATATCACCGGGGAGCTGTTTTTT. Translating gives CASSLDITGELFF.

This chain joins TRBV5-6 and TRBJ2-4; 7 bases map to TRBD1. V shed 1 base and J 8 bases; nucleotides not matched to a gene: 3. CDR1 and CDR2 from the germline V gene are SGHDT and YYEEEE. The CDR3 contains 13 residues. CDR3: CASSLPGGDIQYF. CDR3 in DNA: TGTGCCAGCAGCTTGCCAGGGGGTGACATTCAGTACTTC.

The CDR3 sequence is CASSSTGRGGYTEAFF. The CDR3 coding sequence is TGTGCCAGCAGCTCCACGGGAAGGGGGGGGTACACTGAAGCTTTCTTT. The V gene is TRBV7-2, the J gene TRBJ1-1; maybe TRBD1 (6 bases). This CDR3 comprises 16 residues. V was cut by 4 bases and J by 3 bases, with 18 bases left in between. From germline, CDR1 is SGHTA and CDR2 FQGNSA.

The chain recombines TRBV9 with TRBJ2-7; 7 bases agree with TRBD1. V lost 0 bases to trimming and J lost 1 base; unmatched junction nucleotides: 4. The CDR3 consists of 15 residues. CDR1 and CDR2 (germline): SGDLS, YYNGEE. The CDR3 region has the DNA TGTGCCAGCAGCGTAGAAGGGGGCTCATCCTACGAGCAGTACTTC. It is translated as CASSVEGGSSYEQYF.

The rearrangement links TRBV29-1 to TRBJ2-1, with 10 bases identical to TRBD2. CDR1 SQVTM and CDR2 ANQGSEA come from the germline V gene. This CDR3 is built from 14 residues. The ends lost 6 bases at V and 7 bases at J; junction bases unmatched: 9. DNA for the CDR3: TGCAGCGTGAGGGAGAGCGGGGGGGCAAATGAGCAGTTCTTC. Translation: CSVRESGGANEQFF.

The chain combines TRBV4-2 with TRBJ2-1; 9 bases fit TRBD2. The germline gives CDR1 LGHNA, CDR2 YNFKEQ. The CDR3 length is 18 residues. The ends lost 1 base at V and 4 bases at J; junction bases unmatched: 11. CDR3 residues: CASSQVGHSGGVYNEQFF. DNA of the CDR3: TGTGCCAGCAGCCAAGTGGGTCATAGCGGGGGCGTTTACAATGAGCAGTTCTTC.

CDR3 coding DNA: TGTGCCAGCAGCCTCGGGGGCACCGGGGAGCTGTTTTTT. This translates into CASSLGGTGELFF. J is TRBJ2-2 and V is TRBV7-9; tentatively, D is TRBD2 (6 bases). Germline CDR1 and CDR2: SEHNR and FQNEAQ (reference sequence). V lost 5 bases, J lost 4 bases, and 8 bases lay in between. The CDR3 runs 13 residues.